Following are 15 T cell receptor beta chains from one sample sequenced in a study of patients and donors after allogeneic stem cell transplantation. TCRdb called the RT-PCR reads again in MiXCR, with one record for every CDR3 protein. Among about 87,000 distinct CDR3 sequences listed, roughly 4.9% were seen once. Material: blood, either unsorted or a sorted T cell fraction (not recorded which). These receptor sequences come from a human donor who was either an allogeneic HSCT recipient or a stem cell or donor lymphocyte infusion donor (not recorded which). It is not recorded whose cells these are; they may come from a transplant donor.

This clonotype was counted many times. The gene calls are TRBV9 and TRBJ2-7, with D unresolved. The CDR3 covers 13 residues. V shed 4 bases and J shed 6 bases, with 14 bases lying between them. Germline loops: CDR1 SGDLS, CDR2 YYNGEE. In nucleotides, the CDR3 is TGTGCCAGCAGCTCAACTCCGGGCGGCGAGCAGTACTTC. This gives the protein CASSSTPGGEQYF.

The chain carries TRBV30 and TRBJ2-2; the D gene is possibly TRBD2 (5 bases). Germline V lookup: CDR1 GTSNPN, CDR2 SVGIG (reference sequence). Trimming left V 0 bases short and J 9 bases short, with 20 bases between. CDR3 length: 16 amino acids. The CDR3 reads CAWSVRPQEGFRELFF. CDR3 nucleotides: TGTGCCTGGAGTGTAAGGCCTCAAGAGGGATTCAGGGAGCTGTTTTTT.

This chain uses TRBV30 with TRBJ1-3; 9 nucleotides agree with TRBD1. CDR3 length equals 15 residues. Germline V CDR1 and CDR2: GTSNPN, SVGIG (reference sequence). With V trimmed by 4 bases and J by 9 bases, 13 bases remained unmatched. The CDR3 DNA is TGTGCCTGGAAGACCGCCGGGACAGGGAGTGTCACCATATATTTT. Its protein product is CAWKTAGTGSVTIYF.

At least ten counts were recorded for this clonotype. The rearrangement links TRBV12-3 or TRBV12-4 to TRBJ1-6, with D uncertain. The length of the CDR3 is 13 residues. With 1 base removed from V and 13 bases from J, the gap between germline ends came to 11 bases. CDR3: CASSLGTVEPLHF. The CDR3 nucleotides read TGTGCCAGCAGTTTAGGGACGGTGGAGCCCCTCCACTTT.

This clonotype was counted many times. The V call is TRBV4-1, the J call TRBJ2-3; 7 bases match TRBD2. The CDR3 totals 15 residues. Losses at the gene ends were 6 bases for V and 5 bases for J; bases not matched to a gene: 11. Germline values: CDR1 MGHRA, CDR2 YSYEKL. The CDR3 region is CASRAAGRTKDTQYF. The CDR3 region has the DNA TGCGCCAGCAGGGCAGCGGGAAGGACCAAAGATACGCAGTATTTT.

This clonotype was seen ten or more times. The CDR3 bases are TGCAGCGTTGGGGGGGGCCACTATGGCTACACCTTC. It is translated as CSVGGGHYGYTF. The rearrangement links TRBV29-1 to TRBJ1-2; a possible D gene is TRBD1 (6 bases). Trimming stripped 4 bases from V and 3 bases from J, with 9 bases between. From germline, CDR1 is SQVTM and CDR2 ANQGSEA. The CDR3 runs to 12 residues.

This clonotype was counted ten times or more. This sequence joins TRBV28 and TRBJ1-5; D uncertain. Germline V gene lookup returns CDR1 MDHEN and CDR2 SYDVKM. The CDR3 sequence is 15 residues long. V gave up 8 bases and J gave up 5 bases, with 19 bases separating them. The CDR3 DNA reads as TGTGCCAGCCTTTCCGGACTGCGCGGTTATCAGCCCCAGCATTTT. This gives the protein CASLSGLRGYQPQHF.

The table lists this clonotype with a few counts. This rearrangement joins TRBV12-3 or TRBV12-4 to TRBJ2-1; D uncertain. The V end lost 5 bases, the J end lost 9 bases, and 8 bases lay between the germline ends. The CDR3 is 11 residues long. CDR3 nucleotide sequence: TGTGCCAGCAGTGAGGTGGCTGAGCAGTTCTTC. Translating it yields CASSEVAEQFF.

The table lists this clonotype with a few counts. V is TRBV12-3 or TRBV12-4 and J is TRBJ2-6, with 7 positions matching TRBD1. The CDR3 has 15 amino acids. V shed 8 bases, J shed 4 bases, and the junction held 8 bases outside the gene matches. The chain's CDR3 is CASRYRGAGANVLTF. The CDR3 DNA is TGTGCCAGCCGCTACAGGGGAGCCGGGGCCAACGTCCTGACTTTC.

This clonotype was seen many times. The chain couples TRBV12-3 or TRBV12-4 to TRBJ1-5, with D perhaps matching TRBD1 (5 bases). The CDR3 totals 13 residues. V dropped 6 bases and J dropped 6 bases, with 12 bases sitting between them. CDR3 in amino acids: CASSLTVSQPQHF. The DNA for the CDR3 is TGTGCCAGCAGCTTGACAGTTTCTCAGCCCCAGCATTTT.

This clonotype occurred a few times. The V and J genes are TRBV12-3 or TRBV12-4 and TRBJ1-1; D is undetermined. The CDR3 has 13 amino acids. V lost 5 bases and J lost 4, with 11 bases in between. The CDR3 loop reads CASSRGLGTEAFF. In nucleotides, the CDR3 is TGTGCCAGCAGTCGTGGATTGGGCACTGAAGCTTTCTTT.

The CDR3 protein is CASSLSQLWGVGYTF. In DNA, the CDR3 is TGTGCCAGCAGTTTGTCCCAGTTGTGGGGTGTCGGCTACACCTTC. The chain is built from TRBV12-3 or TRBV12-4 and TRBJ1-2; D is unresolved. The CDR3 contains 15 residues. Between the trimmed V and J ends, which lost 3 bases and 8 bases, there was a span of 19 bases.

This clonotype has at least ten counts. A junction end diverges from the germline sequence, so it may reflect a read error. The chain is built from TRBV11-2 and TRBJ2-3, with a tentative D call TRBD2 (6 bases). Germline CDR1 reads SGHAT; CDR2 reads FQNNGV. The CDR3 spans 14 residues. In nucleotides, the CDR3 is TGTGCCAGCAGCTTAGAACCCACTGGAGGGCCCAGGATTTTT. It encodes CASSLEPTGGPRIF. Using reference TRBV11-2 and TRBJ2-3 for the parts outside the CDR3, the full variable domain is EAGVAQSPRYKIIEKRQSVAFWCNPISGHATLYWYQQILGQGPKLLIQFQNNGVVDDSQLPKDRFSAERLKGVDSTLKIQPAKLEDSAVYLCASSLEPTGGPRIFGPGTRLTVL.

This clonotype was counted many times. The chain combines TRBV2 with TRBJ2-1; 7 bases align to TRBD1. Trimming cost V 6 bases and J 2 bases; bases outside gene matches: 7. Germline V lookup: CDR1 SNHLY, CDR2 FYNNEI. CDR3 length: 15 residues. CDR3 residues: CASREDRLTYNEQFF. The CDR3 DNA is TGTGCCAGCAGGGAGGACAGGTTAACCTACAATGAGCAGTTCTTC.

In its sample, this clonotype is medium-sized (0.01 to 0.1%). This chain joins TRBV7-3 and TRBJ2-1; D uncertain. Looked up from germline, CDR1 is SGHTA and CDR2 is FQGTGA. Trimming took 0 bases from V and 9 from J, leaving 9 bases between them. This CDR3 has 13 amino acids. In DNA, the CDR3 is TGTGCCAGCAGCTTAACTTGGTTGAGTGAGCAGTTCTTC. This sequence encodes CASSLTWLSEQFF.